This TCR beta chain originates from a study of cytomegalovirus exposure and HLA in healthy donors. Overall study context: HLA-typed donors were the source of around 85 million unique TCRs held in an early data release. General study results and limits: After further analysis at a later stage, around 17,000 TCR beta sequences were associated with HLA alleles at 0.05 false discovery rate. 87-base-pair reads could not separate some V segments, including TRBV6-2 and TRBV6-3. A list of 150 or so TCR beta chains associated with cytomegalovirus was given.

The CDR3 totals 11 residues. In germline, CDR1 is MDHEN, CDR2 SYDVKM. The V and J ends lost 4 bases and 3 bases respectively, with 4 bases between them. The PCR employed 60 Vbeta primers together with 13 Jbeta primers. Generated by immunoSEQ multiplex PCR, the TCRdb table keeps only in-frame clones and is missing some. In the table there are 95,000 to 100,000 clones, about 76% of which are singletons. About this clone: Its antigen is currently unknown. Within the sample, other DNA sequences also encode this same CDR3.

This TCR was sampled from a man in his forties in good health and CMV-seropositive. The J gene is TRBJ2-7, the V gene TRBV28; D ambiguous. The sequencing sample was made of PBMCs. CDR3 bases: TGTGCCAGCAGTTCAAACTACGAGCAGTACTTC. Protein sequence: CASSSNYEQYF.